A single sample gave rise to the 17 T cell receptor beta chains below, sequenced in a study of T cells in women clearing cervical HPV infection. The assay was immunoSEQ multiplex PCR, and TCRdb's table has in-frame clones only and misses some. The sample holds roughly 35,000 clones. The sample was blood buffy coat. These receptors were collected from a woman between 18 and 70 years old with a cervical HPV16 infection that either progressed to CIN3+ or cleared (not recorded which).

As to this clone: The read finishes 3 residues shy of the CDR3 end, and the germline J gene is used to complete it. V is TRBV27 and J is TRBJ2-7, with 9 bases matching TRBD1. V trimming: 0 bases; J trimming: 2 bases; junction bases outside the gene matches: 5. The CDR3 contains 16 residues. In germline, CDR1 is MNHEY, CDR2 SMNVEV (reference sequence). CDR3 DNA (partial): TGTGCCAGCAGTTTATCCAGGACAGGGGCGACCTACGAG. This codes for CASSLSRTGATYE. The CDR3, in full, reads CASSLSRTGATYEQYF.

Points on this clone: The CDR3 extends 3 residues past the end of the read, so its final part is completed from the germline J gene. The J gene is TRBJ1-4, the V gene TRBV7-9; 9 bases line up with TRBD1. CDR1 and CDR2 from the germline V gene are SEHNR and FQNEAQ (reference sequence). CDR3 length: 14 residues. CDR3 in amino acids: CASSRDRVDSPLFF. CDR3 DNA, as far as it was read: TGTGCCAGCAGCCGGGACAGGGTGGATTCACCA.

Notes on this clone: The read ends 3 residues shy of where the CDR3 ends; the end is completed using the germline J gene. The chain joins TRBV7-9 to TRBJ1-2; D is uncertain. CDR1 is SEHNR and CDR2 is FQNEAQ in the germline V gene (reference sequence). Trimming left V 1 base short and J 4 bases short, with 7 bases between. This CDR3 region has 13 residues. The sequenced part of the CDR3 DNA is TGTGCCAGCAGCTTAGGAGGGCCCTATGGC. The encoded protein is CASSLGGPYG. The whole CDR3 region reads CASSLGGPYGYTF.

Concerning this clone: The read falls 3 residues short of the CDR3 end, and the missing part is taken from the germline J gene. The V call is TRBV19, the J call TRBJ2-2; 7 nucleotides agree with TRBD1. In germline, CDR1 is LNHDA, CDR2 SQIVND (reference sequence). The CDR3 is made up of 17 amino acids. CDR3 DNA (partial): TGTGCCAGTAGTTCCAAGGTGACGACAGGGCGCGTTTTTAAG. Amino acid sequence: CASSSKVTTGRVFK. The entire CDR3 reads CASSSKVTTGRVFKLFF. Full variable domain (outside the CDR3, taken from reference TRBV19 and TRBJ2-2): DGGITQSPKYLFRKEGQNVTLSCEQNLNHDAMYWYRQDPGQGLRLIYYSQIVNDFQKGDIAEGYSVSREKKESFPLTVTSAQKNPTAFYLCASSSKVTTGRVFKLFFGEGSRLTVL.

Turning to this clone: The read ends 3 residues before the CDR3 terminus; that terminus is restored from the germline J gene. The genes are TRBV30 and TRBJ2-3, with D unclear. The germline CDR1 and CDR2 sequences are GTSNPN and SVGIG (reference sequence). The CDR3 is 11 residues long. Between the trimmed V and J ends, which lost 2 bases and 5 bases, there was a span of 5 bases. The CDR3 is CAWSTQDTQYF. The part of the CDR3 DNA that was read is TGTGCCTGGAGTACTCAAGATACG.

This clone is classed as medium-sized (0.01 to 0.1%) by frequency. The read finishes 3 residues shy of the CDR3 end, and the germline J gene is used to complete it. The chain employs TRBV18 and TRBJ2-4; possible D gene TRBD2, 6 bases. CDR1 and CDR2 from the germline V gene are KGHSH and LQKENI. Trimming pared 1 base from V and 6 bases from J, leaving 13 bases between. There are 15 residues in the CDR3. The sequenced part of the CDR3 DNA is TGTGCCAGCTCACCACGCCGGGGGATGGGAAACATT. Amino acid sequence: CASSPRRGMGNI. The whole CDR3 is CASSPRRGMGNIQYF.

Points on this clone: Coverage ceases 3 residues before the CDR3 finishes, and the germline J gene fills in the end. The chain recombines TRBV7-8 with TRBJ1-5; D is uncertain. CDR3 length: 14 amino acids. The germline V gene encodes CDR1 SGHVS and CDR2 FQNEAQ. V was trimmed by 5 bases and J by 3 bases, leaving 11 bases between them. The DNA read from the CDR3 is TGTGCCAGCAGCCCTATACAGTACAATCAGCCC. Translating it yields CASSPIQYNQP. The CDR3, in full, reads CASSPIQYNQPQHF.

As regards this clone: The read falls 3 residues short of the CDR3 end, and the missing part is taken from the germline J gene. The V call is TRBV30, the J call TRBJ2-2, with D possibly being TRBD2 (5 bases). CDR1 and CDR2 (germline): GTSNPN, SVGIG (reference sequence). This CDR3 has 15 residues. Incomplete CDR3 DNA: TGTGCCTGGAGTGTACTAGGGTCGACGGAAGAAAAG. Translation: CAWSVLGSTEEK. The whole CDR3 protein reads CAWSVLGSTEEKLFF.

In regard to this clone: The CDR3 end falls 3 residues outside the read, so it is completed with the germline J gene. The genes are TRBV5-1 and TRBJ2-7; tentatively, D is TRBD1 (5 bases). The V and J ends lost 0 bases and 3 bases respectively, with 22 bases between them. Per the germline V gene, CDR1 is SGHRS and CDR2 is YFSETQ. The CDR3 sequence is 18 residues long. CDR3 DNA (partial): TGCGCCAGCAGCTTGGTGTCACCCTCAGGGCCCGTCGTCTACGAG. It encodes CASSLVSPSGPVVYE. In full, the CDR3 reads CASSLVSPSGPVVYEQYF.

As concerns this clone: The read ends 3 residues before the CDR3 terminus; that terminus is restored from the germline J gene. This chain links TRBV7-2 with TRBJ2-7; D gene unclear. This CDR3 region has 12 residues. V was trimmed by 4 bases and J by 3 bases, leaving 7 bases between them. In germline, CDR1 is SGHTA, CDR2 FQGNSA. CDR3 bases read: TGTGCCAGCAGCTCCTCTAACTACGAG. Its translation: CASSSSNYE. The entire CDR3 sequence reads CASSSSNYEQYF.

CDR3 sequence reads: CASSFAGGAYGYTF. CDR3 DNA, as far as it was read: TGTGCCAGCAGTTTCGCAGGGGGCGCGTATGGC. The chain uses TRBV12-3 or TRBV12-4 and TRBJ1-2; 8 bases align to TRBD1. From the germline J gene comes the end of the CDR3, since the read stops 3 residues before it. The CDR3 is 14 residues long. V was pared by 3 bases and J by 5 bases, with 5 bases of the junction left unmatched.

Worth noting for this clone: The read finishes 3 residues shy of the CDR3 end, and the germline J gene is used to complete it. The rearrangement uses TRBV12-3 or TRBV12-4 and TRBJ2-3, with unresolved D. CDR3 length: 14 amino acids. Trimming removed 6 bases at V and 0 bases at J, with 10 bases between. The CDR3 reads CASSHGLSTDTQYF. The sequenced CDR3 bases are TGTGCCAGCAGCCACGGTCTGAGCACAGATACG.

On this clone itself: Coverage ceases 3 residues before the CDR3 finishes, and the germline J gene fills in the end. The chain uses TRBV20-1 and TRBJ2-7; 14 bases map to TRBD2. The CDR3 consists of 16 residues. Germline CDR1 is DFQATT and CDR2 is SNEGSKA (reference sequence). The trim removed 1 base at V and 0 bases at J, leaving 2 bases unmatched. The CDR3 DNA, read in part, is TGCAGTGCTAGAGGGACTAGCGGGAGGCACTCCTACGAG. Translation gives CSARGTSGRHSYE. The full CDR3 reads CSARGTSGRHSYEQYF.

Of note for this clone: The CDR3 extends 3 residues past the end of the read, so its final part is completed from the germline J gene. Other DNA sequences in this specimen translate into the identical CDR3. The gene calls are TRBV18 and TRBJ1-3, with a tentative D call TRBD1 (6 bases). This CDR3 contains 16 residues. V lost 6 bases to trimming and J lost 0 bases, with 15 bases between them. In germline, CDR1 is KGHSH, CDR2 LQKENI. The DNA read from the CDR3 is TGTGCCAGCTCCTCCGACAGGAGTCCCTCTGGAAACACC. Translation: CASSSDRSPSGNT. In full, the CDR3 reads CASSSDRSPSGNTIYF.

Turning to this clone: The CDR3 goes on 3 residues after the read ends, and that part is filled in from the germline J gene. The V and J genes are TRBV2 and TRBJ2-7; TRBD1 matches at 11 bases. This CDR3 contains 13 residues. Germline CDR1 and CDR2: SNHLY and FYNNEI. V lost 8 bases, J lost 2 bases, and 2 bases stayed unmatched. The covered CDR3 bases are TGTGCCAGCGGGACAGGGGGTACCTACGAG. This encodes CASGTGGTYE. The full CDR3 sequence reads CASGTGGTYEQYF.

Points on this clone: The read halts 3 residues ahead of the CDR3 end, with the missing end drawn from the germline J gene. The chain links TRBV7-2 to TRBJ2-7; D ambiguous. The germline gives CDR1 SGHTA, CDR2 FQGNSA. CDR3 length equals 15 residues. V was shortened by 7 bases and J by 5 bases, with 21 bases between the two germline ends. The sequenced CDR3 bases are TGTGCCAGCAACCATGACGGGTCCTCTAGAAACGAG. Amino acid sequence: CASNHDGSSRNE. The full-length CDR3 reads as CASNHDGSSRNEQYF.

A note on this clone: The read finishes 3 residues shy of the CDR3 end, and the germline J gene is used to complete it. The genes are TRBV2 and TRBJ2-2; 7 positions agree with TRBD1. V lost 6 bases and J lost 2; bases outside the gene matches: 6. Germline V gene sequence: CDR1 SNHLY, CDR2 FYNNEI. The CDR3 covers 15 residues. The part of the CDR3 DNA that was read is TGTGCCAGCAGAAAACAGGGGTCAAACACCGGGGAG. It specifies CASRKQGSNTGE. The complete CDR3 reads CASRKQGSNTGELFF.